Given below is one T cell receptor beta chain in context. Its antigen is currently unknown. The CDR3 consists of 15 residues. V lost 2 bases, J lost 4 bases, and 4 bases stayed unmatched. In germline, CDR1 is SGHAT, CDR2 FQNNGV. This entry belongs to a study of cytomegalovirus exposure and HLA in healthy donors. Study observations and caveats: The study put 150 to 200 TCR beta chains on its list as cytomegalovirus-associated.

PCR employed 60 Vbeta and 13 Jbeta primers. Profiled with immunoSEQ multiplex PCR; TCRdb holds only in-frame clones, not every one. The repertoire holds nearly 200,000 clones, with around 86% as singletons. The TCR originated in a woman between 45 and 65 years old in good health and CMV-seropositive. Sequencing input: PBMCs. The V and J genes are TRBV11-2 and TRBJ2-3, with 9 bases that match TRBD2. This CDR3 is CASSLSGGRADTQYF. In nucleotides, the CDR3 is TGTGCCAGCAGCTTAAGTGGCGGGAGGGCAGATACGCAGTATTTT.